This T cell receptor (beta chain) appears in the sequencing data of a study of blood T cell repertoires in COVID-19. The overall study: Samples came from the United States, Italy and Spain, spanning acute and convalescent COVID-19. The cDNA or gDNA used as material had been derived from T cells, B-cell-depleted T cells, or PBMCs.

Germline-derived CDR1 and CDR2 are LNHDA and SQIVND (reference sequence). Trimming took 4 bases from V and 5 from J; bases not matched to a gene: 7. This CDR3 is 15 amino acids long. How the authors handled the data: Reference gene primer amplification gave estimated nucleated cell counts. This table comes from immunoSEQ multiplex PCR, and its TCRdb copy is limited to in-frame clones, with some not included. V and J calls and clone size are those listed in that table; D and trimming were worked out from the DNA. The sample includes 200,000 to 300,000 clones, 80% to 90% of them seen just once. This TCR derives from a man in his fifties or sixties with acute or convalescent COVID-19. The rearrangement links TRBV19 to TRBJ1-5, with 8 bases aligning to TRBD1. The sequenced sample consisted of peripheral blood. CDR3 amino acids: CASSTPGTGYQPQHF. The CDR3 nucleotides are TGTGCCAGTAGTACCCCAGGGACAGGATATCAGCCCCAGCATTTT.